A single sample is the source of the 13 T cell receptor beta chains below, sequenced in a study of blood T cell repertoires in COVID-19 (TCRdb year 2020). The library was generated by the immunoSEQ multiplex PCR assay. Not all clones reach the TCRdb copy of this immuneACCESS table, which keeps in-frame sequences only. Checked studies attribute under half of the gap to unresolved V genes and leave the rest unexplained. The sample table holds about 310,000 clones, of which around 87% were seen once. Jointly, the top ten make up over 1% of the sample. Sequencing was done on a sample of peripheral blood. The receptors shown here come from an older man with acute or convalescent COVID-19.

V is TRBV4-2 and J is TRBJ2-1, with TRBD2 matching over 15 bases. In germline, CDR1 is LGHNA, CDR2 YNFKEQ. CDR3 length: 18 residues. V was pared by 3 bases and J by 8 bases, with 11 bases of the junction left unmatched. The CDR3 is CASSQPGTSGGFRHEQFF. The CDR3 nucleotides are TGTGCCAGCAGCCAGCCTGGGACTAGCGGGGGGTTTAGGCATGAGCAGTTCTTC.

This clone was seen only a few times. One junction end disagrees with the germline gene, perhaps due to a read error. The chain links TRBV3-1 (or the pseudogene TRBV3-2) to TRBJ1-1, with a tentative D call TRBD1 (6 bases). CDR3 length: 12 amino acids. CDR1 and CDR2 (germline): LGHDT, YNNKEL (reference sequence). This chain's CDR3 is CASSQGTAQSSF. For the CDR3, the DNA is TGTGCCAGCAGCCAAGGGACAGCCCAAAGTTCCTTT.

The chain uses TRBV3-1 (or the pseudogene TRBV3-2) and TRBJ1-1; D unresolved. Germline V gene data show CDR1 as LGHDT and CDR2 as YNNKEL (reference sequence). V lost 4 bases to trimming and J lost 1 base, with 10 bases between them. This CDR3 comprises 14 residues. The CDR3 DNA sequence: TGTGCCAGCAGCCGACTCGTGGGGAACACTGAAGCTTTCTTT. It encodes CASSRLVGNTEAFF.

The genes are TRBV6-2 or TRBV6-3 and TRBJ2-7, with a tentative D call TRBD1 (5 bases). The V gene's germline CDR1 is MNHEY and CDR2 SVGEGT. V lost 5 bases and J 6 bases, leaving 20 bases between the germline ends. CDR3 size: 15 residues. The CDR3 spells CASSTPTDVTSEQYF. The CDR3 nucleotides are TGTGCCAGCAGTACCCCGACAGACGTCACCTCCGAGCAGTACTTC.

V and J are TRBV6-4 and TRBJ1-5; 7 bases align to TRBD1. The CDR3 spans 16 residues. Germline V lookup: CDR1 MRHNA, CDR2 SNTAGT. Unmatched junction bases numbered 3, after V lost 1 base and J lost 0 bases. CDR3: CASSDWAGGSNQPQHF. The CDR3 DNA reads as TGTGCCAGCAGTGACTGGGCAGGGGGTAGCAATCAGCCCCAGCATTTT.

The rearrangement uses TRBV6-6 and TRBJ1-5; D remains unclear. The germline gives CDR1 MNHNY, CDR2 SVGAGI (reference sequence). The V and J ends lost 2 bases and 5 bases respectively, with 16 bases between them. This CDR3 is built from 16 residues. Here the CDR3 DNA reads TGTGCCAGCAGTTACATAGCGGCGTCTGACCATCAGCCCCAGCATTTT. Translated, it gives CASSYIAASDHQPQHF.

The V and J genes are TRBV7-9 and TRBJ1-5, with 9 bases matching TRBD1. V gave up 5 bases and J gave up 0 bases; unmatched junction bases: 5. The CDR3 is 16 amino acids. Per the germline V gene, CDR1 is SEHNR and CDR2 is FQNEAQ (reference sequence). Written as DNA, the CDR3 is TGTGCCAGCAGCCCGGGACAGGGAGGTAGCAATCAGCCCCAGCATTTT. It encodes CASSPGQGGSNQPQHF.

The chain employs TRBV11-2 and TRBJ1-3; perhaps TRBD1 as D (5 bases). The CDR3 extends over 15 amino acids. The V end lost 5 bases, the J end lost 8 bases, and 19 bases lay between the germline ends. CDR1 is SGHAT, CDR2 FQNNGV, per germline. The CDR3 sequence is CASSLQQASSDTIYF. The CDR3 nucleotides read TGTGCCAGCAGCCTCCAACAGGCCTCGTCGGACACCATATATTTT.

This chain joins TRBV5-1 and TRBJ2-5; 10 positions agree with TRBD2. The junction had 0 bases not matched to a gene; V was cut back by 0 bases and J by 1 base. This CDR3 has 15 residues. Germline CDR1 and CDR2: SGHRS and YFSETQ. Written as DNA, the CDR3 is TGCGCCAGCAGCTTGGGACTAGCGGGCCAAGAGACCCAGTACTTC. Its translation: CASSLGLAGQETQYF.

V gene TRBV9 combines with J gene TRBJ2-5; D is possibly TRBD2 (5 bases). The germline V and J ends were trimmed by 0 bases and 7 bases, with 10 bases remaining between them. The germline V gene encodes CDR1 SGDLS and CDR2 YYNGEE. The CDR3 length is 13 residues. CDR3 in amino acids: CASSVENEGTQYF. CDR3 sequence (DNA): TGTGCCAGCAGCGTAGAAAATGAGGGGACCCAGTACTTC.

The rearrangement joins TRBV12-3 or TRBV12-4 to TRBJ2-7; 7 bases are shared with TRBD1. The trim removed 3 bases at V and 7 bases at J, leaving 6 bases unmatched. CDR3 length: 13 residues. In DNA form, the CDR3 reads TGTGCCAGCAGTTTCCAAGGGGGCCGGGAGCAGTACTTC. Translation: CASSFQGGREQYF.

V and J are TRBV28 and TRBJ2-2; maybe TRBD1 (5 bases). Trimming pared 5 bases from V and 10 bases from J, leaving 14 bases between. The CDR3 runs to 13 residues. Looked up from germline, CDR1 is MDHEN and CDR2 is SYDVKM. The DNA of the CDR3 is TGTGCCAGCAGTCCGGACATAATTCCGGAGCTGTTTTTT. Translation gives CASSPDIIPELFF.

This clone was counted between two and nine times. This chain uses TRBV4-1 with TRBJ1-2, with 10 bases that match TRBD1. Unmatched junction bases numbered 13, after V lost 4 bases and J lost 8 bases. The CDR3 totals 16 residues. Germline-derived CDR1 and CDR2 are MGHRA and YSYEKL. CDR3 in amino acids: CASSLTPGTGEGGYTF. In DNA, the CDR3 is TGCGCCAGCAGCCTAACCCCCGGGACAGGGGAGGGCGGCTACACCTTC.